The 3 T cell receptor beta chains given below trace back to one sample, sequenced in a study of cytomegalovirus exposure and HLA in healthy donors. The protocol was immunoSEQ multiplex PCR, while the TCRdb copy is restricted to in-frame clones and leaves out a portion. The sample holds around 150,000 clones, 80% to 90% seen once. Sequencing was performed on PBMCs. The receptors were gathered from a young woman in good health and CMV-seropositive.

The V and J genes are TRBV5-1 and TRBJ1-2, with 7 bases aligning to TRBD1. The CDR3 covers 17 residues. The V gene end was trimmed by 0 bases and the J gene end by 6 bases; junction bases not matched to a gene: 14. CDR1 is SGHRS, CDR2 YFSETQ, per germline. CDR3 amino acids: CASSLAVRGLVFDGYTF. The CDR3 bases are TGCGCCAGCAGCTTGGCCGTAAGGGGGCTCGTCTTCGATGGCTACACCTTC.

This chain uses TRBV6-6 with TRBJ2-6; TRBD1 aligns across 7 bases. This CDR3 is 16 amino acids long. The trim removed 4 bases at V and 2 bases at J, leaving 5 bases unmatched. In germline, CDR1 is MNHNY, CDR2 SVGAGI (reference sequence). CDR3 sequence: CASSSLTGAGANVLTF. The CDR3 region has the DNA TGTGCCAGCAGTTCCCTCACAGGGGCTGGGGCCAACGTCCTGACTTTC.

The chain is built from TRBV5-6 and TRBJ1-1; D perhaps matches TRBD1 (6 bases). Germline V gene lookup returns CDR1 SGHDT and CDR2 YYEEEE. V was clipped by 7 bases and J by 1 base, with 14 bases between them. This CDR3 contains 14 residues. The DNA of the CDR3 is TGTGCCAGCTCCTGGGGGGGCCGGAACACTGAAGCTTTCTTT. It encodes CASSWGGRNTEAFF.